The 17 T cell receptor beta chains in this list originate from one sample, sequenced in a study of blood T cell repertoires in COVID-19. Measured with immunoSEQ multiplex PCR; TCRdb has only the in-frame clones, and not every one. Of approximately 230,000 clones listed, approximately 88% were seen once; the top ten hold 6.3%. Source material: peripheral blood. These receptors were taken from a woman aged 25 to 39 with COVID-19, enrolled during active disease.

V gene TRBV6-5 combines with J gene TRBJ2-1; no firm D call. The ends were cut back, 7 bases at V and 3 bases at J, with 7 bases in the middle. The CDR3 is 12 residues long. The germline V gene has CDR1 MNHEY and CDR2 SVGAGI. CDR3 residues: CASNQDYNEQFF. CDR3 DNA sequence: TGTGCCAGCAACCAGGACTACAATGAGCAGTTCTTC.

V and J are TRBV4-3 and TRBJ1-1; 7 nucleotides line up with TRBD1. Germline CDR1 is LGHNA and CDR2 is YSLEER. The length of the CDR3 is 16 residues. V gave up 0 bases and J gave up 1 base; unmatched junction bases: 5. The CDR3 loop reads CASSQDTGAWNTEAFF. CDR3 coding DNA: TGCGCCAGCAGCCAAGATACAGGGGCGTGGAACACTGAAGCTTTCTTT.

CDR3 DNA: TGTGCCAGTAGTATGGGACAGGGCTCCTACAATGAGCAGTTCTTC. Translated, it gives CASSMGQGSYNEQFF. V and J are TRBV19 and TRBJ2-1, with 9 bases that match TRBD1. The CDR3 totals 15 residues. The ends lost 3 bases at V and 0 bases at J; junction bases unmatched: 0. From germline, CDR1 is LNHDA and CDR2 SQIVND (reference sequence).

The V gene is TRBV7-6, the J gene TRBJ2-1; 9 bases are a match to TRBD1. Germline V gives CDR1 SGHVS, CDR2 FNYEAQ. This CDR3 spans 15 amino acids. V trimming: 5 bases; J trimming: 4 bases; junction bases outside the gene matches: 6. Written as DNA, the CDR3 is TGTGCCAGCAGCCCGGGACAGGGAGGGTACAATGAGCAGTTCTTC. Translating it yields CASSPGQGGYNEQFF.

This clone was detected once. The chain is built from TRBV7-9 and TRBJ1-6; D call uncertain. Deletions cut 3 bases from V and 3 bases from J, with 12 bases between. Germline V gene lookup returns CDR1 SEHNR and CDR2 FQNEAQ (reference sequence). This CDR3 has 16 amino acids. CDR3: CASSFWSPGYNSPLHF. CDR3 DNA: TGTGCCAGCAGCTTTTGGTCGCCAGGCTATAATTCACCCCTCCACTTT.

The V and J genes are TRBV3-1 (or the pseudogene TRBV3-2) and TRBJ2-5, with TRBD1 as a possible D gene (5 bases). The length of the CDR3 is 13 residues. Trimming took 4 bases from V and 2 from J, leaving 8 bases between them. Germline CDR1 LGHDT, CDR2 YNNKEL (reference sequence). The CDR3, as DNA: TGTGCCAGCAGCCGTACAGGACAAGAGACCCAGTACTTC. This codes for CASSRTGQETQYF.

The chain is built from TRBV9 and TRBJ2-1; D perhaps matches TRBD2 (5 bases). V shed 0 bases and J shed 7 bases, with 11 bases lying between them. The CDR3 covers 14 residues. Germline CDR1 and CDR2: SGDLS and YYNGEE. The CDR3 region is CASSVGGSVNEQFF. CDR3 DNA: TGTGCCAGCAGCGTAGGAGGTAGCGTAAATGAGCAGTTCTTC.

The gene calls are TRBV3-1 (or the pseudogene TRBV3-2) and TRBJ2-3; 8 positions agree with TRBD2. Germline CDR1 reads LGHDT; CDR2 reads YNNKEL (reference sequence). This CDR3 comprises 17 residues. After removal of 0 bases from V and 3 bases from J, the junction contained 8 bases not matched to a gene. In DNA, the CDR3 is TGTGCCAGCAGCCAAGAAATTGGGAGCGGGGGAACAGATACGCAGTATTTT. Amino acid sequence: CASSQEIGSGGTDTQYF.

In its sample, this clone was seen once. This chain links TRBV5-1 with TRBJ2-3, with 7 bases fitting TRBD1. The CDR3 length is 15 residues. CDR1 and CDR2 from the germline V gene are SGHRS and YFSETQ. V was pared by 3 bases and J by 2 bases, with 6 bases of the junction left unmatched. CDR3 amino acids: CASSSGTVPTDTQYF. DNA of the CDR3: TGCGCCAGCAGCTCCGGGACAGTTCCCACAGATACGCAGTATTTT.

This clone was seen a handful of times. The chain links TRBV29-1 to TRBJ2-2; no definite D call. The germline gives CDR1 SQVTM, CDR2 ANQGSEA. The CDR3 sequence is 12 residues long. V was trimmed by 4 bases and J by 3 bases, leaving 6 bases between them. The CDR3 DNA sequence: TGCAGCGTTGGGGCGTACACCGGGGAGCTGTTTTTT. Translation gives CSVGAYTGELFF.

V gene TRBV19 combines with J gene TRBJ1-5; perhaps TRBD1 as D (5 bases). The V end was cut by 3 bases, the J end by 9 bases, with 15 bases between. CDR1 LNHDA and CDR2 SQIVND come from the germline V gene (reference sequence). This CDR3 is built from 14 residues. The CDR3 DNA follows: TGTGCCAGTAGTATGGGCCAGGGTCCATTGCCCCAGCATTTT. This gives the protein CASSMGQGPLPQHF.

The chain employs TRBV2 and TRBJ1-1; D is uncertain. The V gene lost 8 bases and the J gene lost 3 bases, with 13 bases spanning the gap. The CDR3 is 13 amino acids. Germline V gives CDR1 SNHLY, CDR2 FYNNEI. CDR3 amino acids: CASRAEGHTEAFF. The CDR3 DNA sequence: TGTGCCAGCCGAGCGGAGGGTCACACTGAAGCTTTCTTT.

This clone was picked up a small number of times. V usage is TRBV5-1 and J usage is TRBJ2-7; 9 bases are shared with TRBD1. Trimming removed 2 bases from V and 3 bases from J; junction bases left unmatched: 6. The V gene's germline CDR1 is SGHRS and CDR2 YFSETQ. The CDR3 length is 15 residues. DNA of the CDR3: TGCGCCAGCAGCTTAGGGACAGGGAGGGTCTACGAGCAGTACTTC. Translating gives CASSLGTGRVYEQYF. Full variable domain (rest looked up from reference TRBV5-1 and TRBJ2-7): KAGVTQTPRYLIKTRGQQVTLSCSPISGHRSVSWYQQTPGQGLQFLFEYFSETQRNKGNFPGRFSGRQFSNSRSEMNVSTLELGDSALYLCASSLGTGRVYEQYFGPGTRLTVT.

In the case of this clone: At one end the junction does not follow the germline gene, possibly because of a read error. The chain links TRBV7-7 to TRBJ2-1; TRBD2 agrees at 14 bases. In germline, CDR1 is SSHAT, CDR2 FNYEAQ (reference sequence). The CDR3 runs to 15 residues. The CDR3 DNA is TGTGCTAGCAGCTCGGGACTAGCGGGAGTCGATGAGCAGTTCTTC. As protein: CASSSGLAGVDEQFF.

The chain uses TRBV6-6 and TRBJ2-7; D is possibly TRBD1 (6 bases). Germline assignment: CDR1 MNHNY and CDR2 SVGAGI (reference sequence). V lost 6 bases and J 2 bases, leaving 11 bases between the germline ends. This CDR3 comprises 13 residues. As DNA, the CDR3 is TGTGCCAGCAGCCAGCGACAGGCCTACGAGCAGTACGTC. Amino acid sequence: CASSQRQAYEQYV.

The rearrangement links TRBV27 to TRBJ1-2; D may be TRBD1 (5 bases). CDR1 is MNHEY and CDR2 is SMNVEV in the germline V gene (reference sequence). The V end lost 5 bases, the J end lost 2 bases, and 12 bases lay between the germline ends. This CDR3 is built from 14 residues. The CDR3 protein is CASSRQSSNYGYTF. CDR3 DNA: TGTGCCAGCAGTAGACAGAGTTCGAACTATGGCTACACCTTC.

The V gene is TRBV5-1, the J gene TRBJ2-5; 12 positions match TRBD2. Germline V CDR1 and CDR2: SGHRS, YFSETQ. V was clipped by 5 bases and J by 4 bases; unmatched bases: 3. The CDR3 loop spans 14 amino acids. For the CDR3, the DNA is TGCGCCAGCAGACTAGCGGGGGGCCTAGAGACCCAGTACTTC. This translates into CASRLAGGLETQYF.